The sample holds a few counts of the clone carrying this TCR beta chain. The antigen is not known. J gave up 4 bases and V 2 bases, and 6 bases lay outside the gene matches. Germline lookup yields CDR1 GTSNPN and CDR2 SVGIG (reference sequence). The CDR3 has 14 amino acids. This entry comes from a study of CD8+ T cells in alopecia areata. Study-wide results and limits: Lesional scalp exceeded normal scalp in clonality, especially in alopecia totalis/universalis. Sequencing of scalp samples also includes resident alphabeta T cells from normal skin.

cDNA prepared by RNA extraction and subsequent reverse transcription served as the template for sequencing. Libraries were prepared by immunoSEQ multiplex PCR; TCRdb keeps only in-frame clonotypes and omits some of them. The table records about 150,000 clones, around 54% of them present only once. The sequence came from a human donor in good health. The chain carries TRBV30 and TRBJ1-2; TRBD1 aligns across 8 bases. The specimen sequenced was CD4+ T cells sorted from blood. CDR3 nucleotides: TGTGCCTGGAGTAGACAGGGGTCCATCTATGGCTACACCTTC. Residues: CAWSRQGSIYGYTF.